These 8 T cell receptor beta chains were all obtained from the same sample, sequenced in a study of shared clonotypes between healthy human individuals. Generated by immunoSEQ multiplex PCR, the TCRdb table keeps only in-frame clones and is missing some. The sample contains millions of clones, approximately 95% of which appear only once. Sequenced: naive CD4+ T cells sorted from blood. Noted subset: CD45RA+ positively selected. The receptor source for this set is a man in his late teens or twenties in good health.

This clone occurred once. The chain has TRBV7-9 and TRBJ2-5; tentative D call: TRBD1 (6 bases). Germline loops: CDR1 SEHNR, CDR2 FQNEAQ (reference sequence). CDR3 length equals 14 residues. Trimming cost V 2 bases and J 4 bases, with 11 bases left between them. This CDR3 is CASSLYLGGETQYF. The CDR3, as DNA: TGTGCCAGCAGCTTATATCTAGGGGGAGAGACCCAGTACTTC.

The chain has TRBV28 and TRBJ1-4, with TRBD1 identical over 9 bases. V was pared by 8 bases and J by 7 bases, with 5 bases of the junction left unmatched. Germline CDR1 is MDHEN and CDR2 is SYDVKM. The CDR3 totals 13 residues. The CDR3 region is CASFGTGTEKLFF. The CDR3 region has the DNA TGTGCCAGCTTTGGGACAGGGACTGAAAAACTGTTTTTT.

The rearrangement joins TRBV6-1 to TRBJ2-1; a weak D match, TRBD1 (6 bases). Germline V gene sequence: CDR1 MNHNS, CDR2 SASEGT. The CDR3 consists of 15 residues. The V and J ends lost 4 bases and 0 bases respectively, with 10 bases between them. The CDR3 DNA reads as TGTGCCAGCAGTGCCCGGGACACCTCCTACAATGAGCAGTTCTTC. This encodes CASSARDTSYNEQFF.

This chain links TRBV30 with TRBJ1-5; 8 bases are shared with TRBD1. The CDR3 extends over 14 amino acids. Germline V gene data show CDR1 as GTSNPN and CDR2 as SVGIG (reference sequence). Losses at the gene ends were 3 bases for V and 6 bases for J; bases not matched to a gene: 7. CDR3 sequence: CAWSFTGGAQPQHF. CDR3 in DNA: TGTGCCTGGAGCTTTACAGGGGGAGCTCAGCCCCAGCATTTT.

V and J are TRBV6-5 and TRBJ1-3; D is ambiguous. CDR1 is MNHEY, CDR2 SVGAGI, per germline. Deletions cut 6 bases from V and 8 bases from J, with 14 bases between. This CDR3 spans 13 amino acids. The CDR3 region has the DNA TGTGCCAGCAGGGCCGCCGGCCCCTACACCATATATTTT. This codes for CASRAAGPYTIYF.

J is TRBJ2-7 and V is TRBV5-4; D may match TRBD1 or TRBD2 (5 bases each). The CDR3 has 15 residues. Germline V gives CDR1 SGHNT, CDR2 YYREEE (reference sequence). V was shortened by 2 bases and J by 2 bases, with 14 bases between the two germline ends. The CDR3 bases are TGTGCCAGCAGCTTCGGGGCAGGGAGCCCCTACGAGCAGTACTTC. Protein sequence: CASSFGAGSPYEQYF.

The chain couples TRBV19 to TRBJ2-2, with 9 nucleotides matching TRBD1. The CDR3 sequence is 15 residues long. V was pared by 5 bases and J by 4 bases, with 5 bases of the junction left unmatched. The germline V gene encodes CDR1 LNHDA and CDR2 SQIVND (reference sequence). DNA for the CDR3: TGTGCCAGTAGTCTACGGACAGGGGTCACCGGGGAGCTGTTTTTT. Translated: CASSLRTGVTGELFF.

A single count supports this clone. V gene TRBV7-2 combines with J gene TRBJ1-2; 7 positions match TRBD1. There are 15 residues in the CDR3. The germline gives CDR1 SGHTA, CDR2 FQGNSA. Germline trimming cut 1 base from V and 5 bases from J; bases unmatched to any gene: 7. The CDR3 coding sequence is TGTGCCAGCAGCTTAGAGACGGGACAGATGTATGGCTACACCTTC. Residues: CASSLETGQMYGYTF.